This T cell receptor (beta chain) stems from a study of response to subunit inactivated influenza vaccine. Study observations and caveats: The authors proposed limited new T cell recruitment per seasonal influenza vaccination.

This clonotype was recorded many times. Its antigen is as yet unknown. MiXCR, run by TCRdb on the RT-PCR reads, gives a single entry per CDR3 protein. The sample consists of around 480,000 distinct CDR3 sequences, 16% of them appearing once. CDR1 and CDR2 (germline): SGHTA, FQGNSA. V lost 5 bases, J lost 2 bases, and 8 bases stayed unmatched. The CDR3 is 17 residues long. V and J are TRBV7-2 and TRBJ2-3, with TRBD2 matching over 12 bases. The sequence was obtained from a man between 50 and 75 years old who received an inactivated influenza vaccine. The sequencing here drew on CD4+ T cells sorted from PBMCs, taken roughly 24 months after vaccination. This CDR3 is CASSQGLAGTHTDTQYF. CDR3 DNA sequence: TGTGCCAGCAGCCAAGGACTAGCGGGGACGCACACAGATACGCAGTATTTT.